These 32 T cell receptor beta chains share one sample of origin, sequenced in a study of T cell responses to AZD1222 COVID-19 vaccine. TCRdb keeps only in-frame clones here, not all; method: immunoSEQ multiplex PCR. Among some 140,000 clones listed, roughly 90% were seen once. Sequenced material: peripheral blood, taken on day 0 of AZD1222 vaccination. Receptors were obtained from an adult in good health.

This clone showed up just a few times. V usage is TRBV29-1 and J usage is TRBJ2-5; D tentatively fits TRBD1 or TRBD2 (7 bases each). The CDR3 covers 15 residues. Germline lookup yields CDR1 SQVTM and CDR2 ANQGSEA. Trimming took off 3 bases at V and 7 bases at J, with 21 bases between the two ends. The CDR3 nucleotides are TGCAGCGTTGATAACAGGGGAGGGAGTAGTGGGACCCAGTACTTC. Its translation is CSVDNRGGSSGTQYF.

The chain recombines TRBV24-1 with TRBJ1-2; tentatively, D is TRBD1 (5 bases). This CDR3 is built from 15 residues. V shed 3 bases and J shed 5 bases, with 15 bases lying between them. Germline CDR1 reads KGHDR; CDR2 reads SFDVKD. CDR3 in DNA: TGTGCCACCAGTGATCGGGCGGGGGATATATATGGCTACACCTTC. Amino acid sequence: CATSDRAGDIYGYTF.

This chain joins TRBV5-1 and TRBJ1-1; D is perhaps TRBD1 (6 bases). The CDR3 sequence is 14 residues long. With 4 bases removed from V and 1 base from J, the gap between germline ends came to 11 bases. Germline V lookup: CDR1 SGHRS, CDR2 YFSETQ. CDR3 loop: CASSPSTGNTEAFF. For the CDR3, the DNA is TGCGCCAGCAGCCCTTCGACAGGGAACACTGAAGCTTTCTTT.

The chain couples TRBV28 to TRBJ2-5; TRBD2 aligns across 16 bases. The germline V gene has CDR1 MDHEN and CDR2 SYDVKM. After removal of 5 bases from V and 4 bases from J, the junction contained 4 bases not matched to a gene. The length of the CDR3 is 16 residues. CDR3 region: CASSPGTSGRGETQYF. The CDR3, as DNA: TGTGCCAGCAGTCCCGGGACTAGCGGGAGGGGAGAGACCCAGTACTTC.

The chain combines TRBV2 with TRBJ1-5; 9 nucleotides align to TRBD1. The CDR3 has 14 residues. Germline CDR1 reads SNHLY; CDR2 reads FYNNEI. Trimming removed 7 bases from V and 5 bases from J; junction bases left unmatched: 6. CDR3 coding DNA: TGTGCCAGCAACGGACAGGGGTGGGATCAGCCCCAGCATTTT. Residues: CASNGQGWDQPQHF.

V and J are TRBV6-2 or TRBV6-3 and TRBJ2-2; the D gene could be TRBD1 or TRBD2 (5 bases each). The CDR3 consists of 18 residues. Germline V gives CDR1 MNHEY, CDR2 SVGEGT. The V end was cut by 0 bases, the J end by 4 bases, with 18 bases between. Here the CDR3 reads CASSYSRSRDPITGELFF. CDR3 nucleotides: TGTGCCAGCAGTTACTCGCGTTCCCGGGACCCAATCACCGGGGAGCTGTTTTTT.

This sequence joins TRBV5-1 and TRBJ1-4, with a tentative D call TRBD1 (5 bases). CDR1 and CDR2 from the germline V gene are SGHRS and YFSETQ. The CDR3 totals 19 residues. Trimming stripped 0 bases from V and 1 base from J, with 19 bases between. The CDR3 nucleotides read TGCGCCAGCAGCTTGGCCCTAGGCCTCCCAAGGGGAACTAATGAAAAACTGTTTTTT. Protein product: CASSLALGLPRGTNEKLFF.

The chain employs TRBV27 and TRBJ2-2; D is tentatively TRBD1 or TRBD2 (6 bases each). V was clipped by 6 bases and J by 8 bases, with 10 bases between them. The CDR3 has 12 amino acids. Germline-derived CDR1 and CDR2 are MNHEY and SMNVEV (reference sequence). CDR3 bases: TGTGCCAGCAGCGAGGGGGGTGGGGAGCTGTTTTTT. Protein product: CASSEGGGELFF.

The chain carries TRBV27 and TRBJ1-2; 7 bases align to TRBD1. The CDR3 is 15 amino acids. The trim removed 4 bases at V and 4 bases at J, leaving 9 bases unmatched. Germline V gene lookup returns CDR1 MNHEY and CDR2 SMNVEV (reference sequence). The CDR3 loop reads CASSSGFGQVYGYTF. DNA of the CDR3: TGTGCCAGCAGTTCGGGTTTTGGACAGGTCTATGGCTACACCTTC.

The CDR3 here is CASSIRQGIGETQYF. The CDR3 bases are TGTGCCAGTAGTATTCGACAGGGGATAGGAGAGACCCAGTACTTC. V usage is TRBV19 and J usage is TRBJ2-5; 8 nucleotides agree with TRBD1. The germline V gene encodes CDR1 LNHDA and CDR2 SQIVND (reference sequence). Trimming at V came to 3 bases and at J to 4 bases, leaving 7 bases not matched to a gene. CDR3 length: 15 residues.

The rearrangement uses TRBV19 and TRBJ2-2, with 9 bases that match TRBD2. Germline V lookup: CDR1 LNHDA, CDR2 SQIVND (reference sequence). J gave up 5 bases and V 5 bases, and 12 bases lay outside the gene matches. The CDR3 sequence is 17 residues long. The CDR3 loop reads CASSVDSGRRGTGELFF. CDR3 bases: TGTGCCAGTAGTGTCGATAGCGGGAGAAGGGGAACCGGGGAGCTGTTTTTT.

Only a few counts were recorded for this clone. This sequence joins TRBV10-3 and TRBJ1-4; 9 bases are shared with TRBD1. The CDR3 runs to 14 residues. The V gene's germline CDR1 is ENHRY and CDR2 SYGVKD. Trimming took 4 bases from V and 6 from J; bases not matched to a gene: 3. The DNA of the CDR3 is TGTGCCATCAGTGGGGGACAGGGAGATGAAAAACTGTTTTTT. Translated, it gives CAISGGQGDEKLFF.

The chain links TRBV9 to TRBJ1-1; no clear D gene. The CDR3 extends over 14 amino acids. The germline gives CDR1 SGDLS, CDR2 YYNGEE. Trimming cost V 3 bases and J 0 bases, with 9 bases left between them. The DNA of the CDR3 is TGTGCCAGCAGCGCCCAGCCTATGAACACTGAAGCTTTCTTT. This translates into CASSAQPMNTEAFF.

The chain recombines TRBV6-6 with TRBJ1-1; D not resolved. Germline V CDR1 and CDR2: MNHNY, SVGAGI (reference sequence). This CDR3 contains 13 residues. V was cut by 5 bases and J by 1 base, with 8 bases left in between. CDR3 amino acids: CASSVQTNTEAFF. CDR3 DNA sequence: TGTGCCAGCAGTGTACAGACGAACACTGAAGCTTTCTTT.

The chain links TRBV27 to TRBJ2-7; unclear D gene. Germline CDR1 and CDR2: MNHEY and SMNVEV (reference sequence). With 4 bases removed from V and 9 bases from J, the gap between germline ends came to 19 bases. The CDR3 loop spans 14 amino acids. The CDR3 is CASSSTGLSRLQYF. The CDR3 DNA reads TGTGCCAGCAGTTCGACGGGCCTCTCTAGGTTGCAGTACTTC.

V and J are TRBV30 and TRBJ2-3; 7 bases are shared with TRBD1. With 7 bases clipped from V and 3 bases from J, the junction kept 10 bases outside the gene matches. Germline V CDR1 and CDR2: GTSNPN, SVGIG (reference sequence). CDR3 length equals 14 residues. CDR3 residues: CALQDRVGTDTQYF. The CDR3 DNA follows: TGTGCCTTGCAAGACAGGGTAGGGACAGATACGCAGTATTTT.

This clone has only one observation. This chain uses TRBV3-1 (or the pseudogene TRBV3-2) with TRBJ1-5; possibly TRBD1 for D (6 bases). V lost 1 base, J lost 4 bases, and 8 bases lay in between. The CDR3 length is 14 residues. Germline V gene data show CDR1 as LGHDT and CDR2 as YNNKEL (reference sequence). The CDR3 nucleotides are TGTGCCAGCAGCCAAGGGACAGATAATCAGCCCCAGCATTTT. This encodes CASSQGTDNQPQHF.

This sequence joins TRBV10-2 and TRBJ2-2, with TRBD2 matching over 12 bases. Germline V gene data show CDR1 as WSHSY and CDR2 as SAAADI. J gave up 5 bases and V 8 bases, and 9 bases lay outside the gene matches. CDR3 length: 16 residues. For the CDR3, the DNA is TGCGCCAGCGGGGGGCTAGCGGGAGGGCGGACCGGGGAGCTGTTTTTT. Its protein product is CASGGLAGGRTGELFF.

The V call is TRBV28, the J call TRBJ1-4; TRBD1 agrees at 8 bases. This CDR3 spans 15 amino acids. With 5 bases clipped from V and 6 bases from J, the junction kept 8 bases outside the gene matches. The germline V gene encodes CDR1 MDHEN and CDR2 SYDVKM. The CDR3 DNA is TGTGCCAGCAGTCTAATCGGGACAGGCGATGAAAAACTGTTTTTT. Translated: CASSLIGTGDEKLFF.

The chain is built from TRBV12-3 or TRBV12-4 and TRBJ2-7; D gene uncertain. This CDR3 is built from 13 residues. Trimming shortened V by 6 bases and J by 3 bases, and 12 bases separated the two germline ends. The CDR3 region has the DNA TGTGCCAGCAGACCGAATCACGGCTACGAGCAGTACTTC. Protein: CASRPNHGYEQYF.

The V call is TRBV7-8, the J call TRBJ2-1; 8 bases map to TRBD2. Germline trimming cut 4 bases from V and 4 bases from J; bases unmatched to any gene: 9. This CDR3 is built from 16 residues. CDR1 SGHVS and CDR2 FQNEAQ come from the germline V gene. CDR3 nucleotides: TGTGCCAGCAGCTACCCCCGGGCTAGCGGGTACAATGAGCAGTTCTTC. Its translation is CASSYPRASGYNEQFF.

The V and J genes are TRBV19 and TRBJ2-1, with D perhaps being TRBD1 or TRBD2 (7 bases each). Per germline, CDR1 LNHDA and CDR2 SQIVND (reference sequence). V was cut by 5 bases and J by 7 bases, with 15 bases left in between. The CDR3 runs to 14 residues. In DNA form, the CDR3 reads TGTGCCAGTAGTGCGCGGCAGGGGGGGAATGAGCAGTTCTTC. Its protein product is CASSARQGGNEQFF.

The chain's CDR3 is CASSYSASGSSNEQFF. The CDR3 region has the DNA TGTGCCAGCAGTTACTCGGCTAGCGGGAGTAGCAATGAGCAGTTCTTC. The J gene is TRBJ2-1, the V gene TRBV6-5; 10 bases map to TRBD2. CDR1 and CDR2 (germline): MNHEY, SVGAGI. Trimming took 0 bases from V and 6 from J; bases not matched to a gene: 5. The CDR3 contains 16 residues.

V gene TRBV2 combines with J gene TRBJ2-3; the match to TRBD2 covers 11 bases. CDR1 and CDR2 from the germline V gene are SNHLY and FYNNEI. CDR3 length: 16 residues. V trimming: 0 bases; J trimming: 6 bases; junction bases outside the gene matches: 5. CDR3 bases: TGTGCCAGCAGTGAAGCGGAACTAGCGGGAGCTGATACGCAGTATTTT. It encodes CASSEAELAGADTQYF.

The rearrangement joins TRBV3-1 (or the pseudogene TRBV3-2) to TRBJ2-5, with D unresolved. The CDR3 is 14 residues long. From germline, CDR1 is LGHDT and CDR2 YNNKEL (reference sequence). The V end lost 4 bases, the J end lost 4 bases, and 13 bases lay between the germline ends. In DNA form, the CDR3 reads TGTGCCAGCAGCCCCCGGGTGGGCGCAGAGACCCAGTACTTC. This translates into CASSPRVGAETQYF.

This sequence joins TRBV4-1 and TRBJ1-3; D is undetermined. This CDR3 region has 16 residues. V was shortened by 1 base and J by 2 bases, with 12 bases between the two germline ends. Looked up from germline, CDR1 is MGHRA and CDR2 is YSYEKL. The CDR3 loop reads CASSQVQDLTGNTIYF. Here the CDR3 DNA reads TGCGCCAGCAGCCAAGTTCAGGACCTGACTGGAAACACCATATATTTT.

The V and J genes are TRBV6-2 or TRBV6-3 and TRBJ2-3, with unresolved D. CDR1 and CDR2 from the germline V gene are MNHEY and SVGEGT. The V end was cut by 6 bases, the J end by 2 bases, with 15 bases between. The CDR3 spans 15 residues. The CDR3 coding sequence is TGTGCCAGCAGCACCCACCGTATAATCACAGATACGCAGTATTTT. Protein: CASSTHRIITDTQYF.

The chain uses TRBV2 and TRBJ2-5, with 8 bases matching TRBD2. The CDR3 sequence is 14 residues long. The germline V gene has CDR1 SNHLY and CDR2 FYNNEI. Trimming took 4 bases from V and 1 from J; bases not matched to a gene: 2. The CDR3 DNA reads TGTGCCAGCAGTGGGGCGGGAGGCCAAGAGACCCAGTACTTC. Translated: CASSGAGGQETQYF.

The chain employs TRBV4-3 and TRBJ1-2; D is unresolved. The CDR3 extends over 15 amino acids. V was clipped by 0 bases and J by 8 bases, with 16 bases between them. Germline CDR1 is LGHNA and CDR2 is YSLEER. The CDR3 protein is CASSQEILSVGGYTF. In DNA form, the CDR3 reads TGCGCCAGCAGCCAAGAAATTCTCTCCGTAGGGGGCTACACCTTC.

The rearrangement joins TRBV3-1 (or the pseudogene TRBV3-2) to TRBJ1-1; D unclear. Trimming shortened V by 1 base and J by 8 bases, and 8 bases separated the two germline ends. This CDR3 comprises 12 residues. CDR1 and CDR2 (germline): LGHDT, YNNKEL (reference sequence). CDR3 nucleotides: TGTGCCAGCAGCCAAGTTGCCAGAGAAGCTTTCTTT. Its protein product is CASSQVAREAFF.

This rearrangement joins TRBV29-1 to TRBJ2-7; D is perhaps TRBD1 or TRBD2 (5 bases each). The CDR3 covers 12 residues. Germline CDR1 reads SQVTM; CDR2 reads ANQGSEA. Trimming took off 4 bases at V and 3 bases at J, with 10 bases between the two ends. CDR3 in amino acids: CSVGRDLYEQYF. The CDR3 DNA reads TGCAGCGTTGGTCGGGACCTCTACGAGCAGTACTTC.

The rearrangement uses TRBV13 and TRBJ1-4; D unresolved. CDR3 length: 13 amino acids. V was pared by 8 bases and J by 6 bases, with 13 bases between. Germline CDR1 and CDR2: PRHDT and FYEKMQ (reference sequence). CDR3 amino acids: CASSVWDDEKLFF. DNA for the CDR3: TGTGCCAGCTCTGTTTGGGATGATGAAAAACTGTTTTTT.